The sequence of this T cell receptor beta chain was determined in a study of blood T cells in healthy people across ages. Germline CDR1 and CDR2: MNHEY and SVGAGI. The ends were cut back, 0 bases at V and 5 bases at J, with 11 bases in the middle. The CDR3 runs to 15 residues. Sample-barcoded 5' priming and a J-beta primer mix drove a second PCR of about 6 to 11 cycles. Each of the samples gave a minimum of 2.5 million paired-end reads that contained CDR3. TCRdb re-called the 5' RACE reads with MiXCR, one entry per CDR3 protein. The table shows some 1.7 million distinct CDR3 sequences, with approximately 30% occurring only once.

The sequencing sample was made of blood. The receptor was isolated from a woman aged 25 to 39 in good health. This chain joins TRBV6-5 and TRBJ2-1; perhaps TRBD2 as D (6 bases). CDR3 sequence (DNA): TGTGCCAGCAGTTACTCCGGCGGGATAGACAATGAGCAGTTCTTC. This sequence encodes CASSYSGGIDNEQFF.